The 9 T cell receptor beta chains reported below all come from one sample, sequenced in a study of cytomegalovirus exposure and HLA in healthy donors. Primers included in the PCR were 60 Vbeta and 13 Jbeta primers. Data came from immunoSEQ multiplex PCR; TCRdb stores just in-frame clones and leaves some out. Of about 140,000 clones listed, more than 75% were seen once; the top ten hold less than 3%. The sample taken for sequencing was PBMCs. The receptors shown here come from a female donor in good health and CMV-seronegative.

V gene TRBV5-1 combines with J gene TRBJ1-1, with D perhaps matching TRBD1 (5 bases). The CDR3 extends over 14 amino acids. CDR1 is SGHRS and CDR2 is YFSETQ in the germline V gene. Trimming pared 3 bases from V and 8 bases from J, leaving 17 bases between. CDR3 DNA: TGCGCCAGCAGCTCGGCCACCGGAGGGGTGGAAGCTTTCTTT. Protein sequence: CASSSATGGVEAFF.

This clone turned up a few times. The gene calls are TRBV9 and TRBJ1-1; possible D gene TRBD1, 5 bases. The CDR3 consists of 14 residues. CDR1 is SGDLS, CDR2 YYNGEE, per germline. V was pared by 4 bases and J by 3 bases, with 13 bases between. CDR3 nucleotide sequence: TGTGCCAGCAGCCCCCGGGGGGGGTACACTGAAGCTTTCTTT. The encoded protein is CASSPRGGYTEAFF.

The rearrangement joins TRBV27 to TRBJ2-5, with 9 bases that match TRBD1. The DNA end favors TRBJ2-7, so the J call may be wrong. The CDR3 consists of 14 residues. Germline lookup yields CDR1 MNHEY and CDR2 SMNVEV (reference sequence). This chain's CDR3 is CASARGTGYHEQYF. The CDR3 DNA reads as TGTGCCAGCGCCCGTGGGACAGGGTACCACGAGCAGTACTTC.

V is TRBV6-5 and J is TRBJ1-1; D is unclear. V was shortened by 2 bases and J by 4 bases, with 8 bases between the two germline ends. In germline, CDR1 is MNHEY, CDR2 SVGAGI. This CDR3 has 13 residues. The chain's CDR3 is CASSYLGVTEAFF. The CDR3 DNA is TGTGCCAGCAGTTACCTCGGAGTCACTGAAGCTTTCTTT.

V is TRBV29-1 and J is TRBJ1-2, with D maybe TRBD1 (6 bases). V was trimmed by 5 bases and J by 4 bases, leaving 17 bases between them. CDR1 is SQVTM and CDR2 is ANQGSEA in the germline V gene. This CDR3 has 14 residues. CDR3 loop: CSVSEQGGSYGYTF. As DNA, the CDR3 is TGCAGCGTTTCGGAACAGGGTGGGAGCTATGGCTACACCTTC.

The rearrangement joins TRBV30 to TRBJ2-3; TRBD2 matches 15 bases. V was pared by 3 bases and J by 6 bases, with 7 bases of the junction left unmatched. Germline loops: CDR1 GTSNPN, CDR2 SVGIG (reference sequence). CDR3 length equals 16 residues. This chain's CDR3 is CAWSRGLAGGPDTQYF. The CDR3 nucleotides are TGTGCCTGGAGCCGGGGACTAGCGGGGGGTCCCGATACGCAGTATTTT.

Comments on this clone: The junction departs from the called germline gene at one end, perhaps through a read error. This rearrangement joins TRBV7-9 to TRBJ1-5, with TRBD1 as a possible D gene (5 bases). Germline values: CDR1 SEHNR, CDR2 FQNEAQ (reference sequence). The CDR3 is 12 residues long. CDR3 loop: CSSSLNRTPQHF. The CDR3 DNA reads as TGTTCCAGCAGCTTAAACCGGACACCCCAGCATTTT.

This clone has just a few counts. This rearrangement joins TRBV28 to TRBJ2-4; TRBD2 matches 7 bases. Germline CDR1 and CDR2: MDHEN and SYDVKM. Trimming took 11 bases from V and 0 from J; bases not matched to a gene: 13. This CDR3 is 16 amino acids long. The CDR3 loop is CASAGEHLLAKNIQYF. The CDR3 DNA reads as TGTGCCTCGGCGGGGGAACATTTGCTAGCCAAAAACATTCAGTACTTC.

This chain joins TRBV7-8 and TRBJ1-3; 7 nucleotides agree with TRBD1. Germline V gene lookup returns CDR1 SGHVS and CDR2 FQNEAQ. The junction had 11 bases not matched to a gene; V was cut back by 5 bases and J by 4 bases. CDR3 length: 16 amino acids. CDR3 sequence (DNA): TGTGCCAGCAGCCCCCCTTTGAGGACAGGCGGAAACACCATATATTTT. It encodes CASSPPLRTGGNTIYF.